The clone carrying this T cell receptor (beta chain) was counted once. These data are taken from a study of blood T cell repertoires in COVID-19. Study in general: The United States, Italy and Spain were the sources of the acute and convalescent COVID-19 samples. T cells, B-cell-depleted T cells, or PBMCs provided the cDNA or gDNA that served as material.

The CDR3 sequence is 16 residues long. The V and J ends lost 5 bases and 9 bases, in that order; junction bases with no gene match: 19. The germline CDR1 and CDR2 sequences are MDHEN and SYDVKM. Original processing methods: Using reference gene primer amplification, nucleated cell counts were estimated. Some clones are missing from TCRdb's copy, which holds only in-frame ones; the method was immunoSEQ multiplex PCR. V, J and clone size derive from that table, while D and trimming were established from the DNA sequence. Of roughly 150,000 clones listed, around four fifths are singletons. V usage is TRBV28 and J usage is TRBJ2-7, with 7 bases lining up with TRBD2. Sequenced input: peripheral blood. This TCR came from a man in his sixties or seventies who had recovered from COVID-19. CDR3 nucleotide sequence: TGTGCCAGCAGTCTTGGGGGGGGGTCTAAAATGCTCGGGCAGTACTTC. It yields the protein CASSLGGGSKMLGQYF.